This T cell receptor (beta chain) was sequenced in a study of blood T cells in healthy people across ages. This clonotype was counted between two and nine times. V lost 4 bases and J lost 7, with 14 bases in between. The CDR3 is 14 amino acids. CDR1 and CDR2 (germline): MGHRA, YSYEKL. Alongside a J-beta primer mix, a sample-barcoded 5' primer served in a second PCR lasting about 7 to 11 cycles. TCRdb reprocessed the 5' RACE reads via MiXCR and lists one record per CDR3 protein. The table records about 1.4 million distinct CDR3 sequences, almost 60% of them present only once. The sequencing input was blood. This sequence originates from a man younger than 30 in good health. The gene calls are TRBV4-1 and TRBJ2-1, with D maybe TRBD1 (5 bases). In nucleotides, the CDR3 is TGCGCCAGCAGCCGAGGACAATTGCAAAATGAGCAGTTCTTC. Protein: CASSRGQLQNEQFF.